This T cell receptor (beta chain) was sequenced for a study of T cell repertoires and HLA-DP antigens. Study as a whole: CD4+ T cells were cocultured with HeLa cells expressing HLA-DP.

The CDR3 extends over 16 amino acids. Trimming shortened V by 1 base and J by 0 bases, and 10 bases separated the two germline ends. Germline CDR1 MGHRA, CDR2 YSYEKL. Worth noting for this clone: Its antigen remains unknown.

General study results and limits: Clones undetected before culture averaged roughly 40% against one allele and about 50% against the other.

Sequencing was performed with immunoSEQ multiplex PCR; in TCRdb, only in-frame clones are kept and a portion is missing. The sample yields some 110,000 clones, approximately 92% seen once. This clonotype originated in a woman aged 18-29 years in good health and CMV-seronegative. The chain has TRBV4-1 and TRBJ1-3; no reliable D call. Sequencing used CD4+ T cells from PBMCs. CDR3 sequence (DNA): TGCGCCAGCAGCCAAGGTCCCCGACGCTCTGGAAACACCATATATTTT. This gives the protein CASSQGPRRSGNTIYF.